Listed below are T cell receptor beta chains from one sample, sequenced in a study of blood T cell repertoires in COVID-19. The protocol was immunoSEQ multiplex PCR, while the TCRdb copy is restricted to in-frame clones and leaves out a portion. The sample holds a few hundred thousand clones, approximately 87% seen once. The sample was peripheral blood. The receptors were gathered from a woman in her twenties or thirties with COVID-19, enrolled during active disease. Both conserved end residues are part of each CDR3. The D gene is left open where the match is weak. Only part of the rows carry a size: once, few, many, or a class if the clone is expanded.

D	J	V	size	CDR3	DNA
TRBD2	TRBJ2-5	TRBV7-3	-	CASSPTSAEGETQYF	TGTGCCAGCAGCCCCACTAGCGCCGAGGGAGAGACCCAGTACTTC
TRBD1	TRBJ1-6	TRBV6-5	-	CASKPGQETFHLHF	TGTGCCAGCAAGCCGGGACAGGAGACGTTTCACCTCCACTTT
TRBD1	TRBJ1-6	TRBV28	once	CAGRRDRVSPLHF	TGTGCCGGCAGGCGAGACAGGGTTTCACCCCTCCACTTT
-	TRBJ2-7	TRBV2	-	CASSARGAPSREQYF	TGTGCCAGCAGCGCCCGGGGGGCTCCCTCTCGCGAGCAGTACTTC
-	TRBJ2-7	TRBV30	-	CAWSFPGPYEQYF	TGTGCCTGGAGTTTCCCTGGGCCCTACGAGCAGTACTTC
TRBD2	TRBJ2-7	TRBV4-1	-	CASSQGALAGRTSYEQYF	TGCGCCAGCAGCCAAGGGGCACTAGCGGGACGGACGTCCTACGAGCAGTACTTC
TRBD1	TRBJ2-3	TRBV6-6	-	CASRHRGTDTQYF	TGTGCCAGCAGACACAGGGGTACAGATACGCAGTATTTT
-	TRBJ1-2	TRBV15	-	CATSRDRGSVGYTF	TGTGCCACCAGCAGAGATCGGGGGTCTGTAGGCTACACCTTC
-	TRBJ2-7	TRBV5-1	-	CASSLVSGGNDYEQYF	TGCGCCAGCAGCTTAGTGAGCGGCGGGAACGACTACGAGCAGTACTTC
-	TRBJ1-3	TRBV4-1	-	CASSQDAERGGNTIYF	TGCGCCAGCAGCCAAGATGCGGAACGTGGAGGAAACACCATATATTTT
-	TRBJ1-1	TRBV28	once	CASREGGTEAFF	TGTGCCAGCAGGGAGGGTGGCACTGAAGCTTTCTTT
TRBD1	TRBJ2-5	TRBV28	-	CASRPTGGGETQYF	TGTGCCAGCAGACCAACAGGGGGTGGAGAGACCCAGTACTTC
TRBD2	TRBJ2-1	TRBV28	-	CASSQLSVLAGRSSYNEQFF	TGTGCCAGCAGTCAATTATCGGTACTAGCGGGCCGAAGCTCCTACAATGAGCAGTTCTTC
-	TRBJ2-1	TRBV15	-	CATSRHRLQFF	TGTGCCACCAGCAGACACAGGCTACAGTTCTTC
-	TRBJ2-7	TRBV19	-	CASSISVAYEQYF	TGTGCCAGTAGTATCTCCGTAGCCTACGAGCAGTACTTC
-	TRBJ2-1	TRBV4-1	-	CASSSDTSSYNEQFF	TGCGCCAGCAGCTCGGACACCAGCTCCTACAATGAGCAGTTCTTC
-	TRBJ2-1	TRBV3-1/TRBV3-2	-	CASSRFGQKLNNEQFF	TGTGCCAGCAGCCGGTTTGGGCAGAAACTTAACAATGAGCAGTTCTTC
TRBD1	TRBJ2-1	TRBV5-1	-	CASSSPYRGNEQFF	TGCGCCAGCAGCTCGCCCTACAGGGGAAATGAGCAGTTCTTC
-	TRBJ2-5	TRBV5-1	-	CASSSRETQYF	TGCGCCAGCAGCTCCAGGGAGACCCAGTACTTC
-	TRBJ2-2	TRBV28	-	CASSLGGTVGELFF	TGTGCCAGCAGTTTGGGCGGGACGGTCGGGGAGCTGTTTTTT
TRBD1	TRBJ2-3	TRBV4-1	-	CASSQRTGGMDTQYF	TGCGCCAGCAGCCAAAGGACAGGGGGCATGGATACGCAGTATTTT
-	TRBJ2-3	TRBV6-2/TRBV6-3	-	CASSYSRGSGGLTDTQYF	TGTGCCAGCAGTTACTCCAGGGGGAGCGGGGGACTCACAGATACGCAGTATTTT
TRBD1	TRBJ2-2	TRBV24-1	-	CATSDSGQGATGELFF	TGTGCCACCAGTGACTCCGGACAGGGGGCCACCGGGGAGCTGTTTTTT
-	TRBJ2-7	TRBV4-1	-	CASSQENRGSSYEQYF	TGCGCCAGCAGCCAAGAAAATCGAGGGAGCAGCTACGAGCAGTACTTC
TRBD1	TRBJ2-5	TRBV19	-	CASSIGGQGGQETQYF	TGTGCCAGTAGTATAGGAGGACAGGGGGGTCAAGAGACCCAGTACTTC
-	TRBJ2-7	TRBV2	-	CASSESARGPYEQYF	TGTGCCAGCAGTGAATCGGCCAGGGGCCCCTACGAGCAGTACTTC
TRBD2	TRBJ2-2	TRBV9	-	CASSVVASGGPGELFF	TGTGCCAGCAGCGTAGTGGCTAGCGGGGGCCCCGGGGAGCTGTTTTTT
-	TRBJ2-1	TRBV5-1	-	CASSAGTSSYNEQFF	TGCGCCAGCAGTGCCGGGACTTCCTCCTACAATGAGCAGTTCTTC
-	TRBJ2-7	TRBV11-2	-	CASSTTGTPATEQYF	TGTGCCAGCAGCACCACCGGGACACCCGCTACCGAGCAGTACTTC
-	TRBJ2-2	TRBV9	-	CASSPQGGAISGELFF	TGTGCCAGCAGCCCCCAGGGCGGGGCCATCTCGGGGGAGCTGTTTTTT
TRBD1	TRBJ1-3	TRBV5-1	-	CASSYALQGASGNTIYF	TGCGCCAGCAGCTATGCCTTACAGGGGGCTAGTGGAAACACCATATATTTT
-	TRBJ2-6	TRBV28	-	CASSLSVAGANVLTF	TGTGCCAGCAGCCTCTCAGTGGCTGGGGCCAACGTCCTGACTTTC
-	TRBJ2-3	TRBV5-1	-	CASTFGLNTDTQYF	TGCGCCAGCACCTTCGGACTTAACACAGATACGCAGTATTTT
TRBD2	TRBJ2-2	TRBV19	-	CASKGLADTGELFF	TGTGCCAGCAAGGGACTAGCGGATACCGGGGAGCTGTTTTTT
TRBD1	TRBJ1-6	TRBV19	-	CASSYGTGPNSPLHF	TGTGCCAGTAGTTACGGGACAGGACCTAATTCACCCCTCCACTTT
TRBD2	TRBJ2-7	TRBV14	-	CASSQSGTSSYEQYF	TGTGCCAGCAGCCAATCTGGGACTAGCAGCTACGAGCAGTACTTC
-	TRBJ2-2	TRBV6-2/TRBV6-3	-	CASSQVTGSTGELFF	TGTGCCAGCAGTCAGGTGACAGGAAGCACCGGGGAGCTGTTTTTT
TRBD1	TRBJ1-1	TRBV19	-	CASSIDRGMNTEAFF	TGTGCCAGTAGTATTGACAGGGGTATGAACACTGAAGCTTTCTTT
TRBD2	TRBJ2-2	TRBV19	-	CAILAGDSGELFF	TGTGCCATACTAGCGGGAGATTCGGGGGAGCTGTTTTTT
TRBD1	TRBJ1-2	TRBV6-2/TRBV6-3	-	CASSSNRGLYGYTF	TGTGCCAGCAGTTCAAACAGGGGGCTCTATGGCTACACCTTC
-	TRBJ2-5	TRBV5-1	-	CASSLETGQETQYF	TGCGCCAGCAGCTTGGAAACAGGCCAAGAGACCCAGTACTTC
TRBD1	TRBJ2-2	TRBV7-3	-	CASSLTGTGRSGELFF	TGTGCCAGCAGCTTAACCGGGACAGGGCGAAGCGGGGAGCTGTTTTTT
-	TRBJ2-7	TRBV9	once	CASSPAGMLTYEQYF	TGTGCCAGCAGCCCAGCGGGTATGTTAACCTACGAGCAGTACTTC
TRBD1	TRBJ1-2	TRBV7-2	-	CASSSDRGVAGYTF	TGTGCCAGCAGTTCAGACAGGGGAGTGGCTGGCTACACCTTC
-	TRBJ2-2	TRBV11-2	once	CASSPRGRGRNTGELFF	TGTGCCAGCAGCCCTCGCGGTCGTGGGAGGAACACCGGGGAGCTGTTTTTT
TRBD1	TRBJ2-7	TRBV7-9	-	CASSLRTGGAEEQYF	TGTGCCAGCAGCCTTCGGACAGGGGGCGCGGAGGAGCAGTACTTC
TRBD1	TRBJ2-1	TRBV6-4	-	CASLGAGGTEQFF	TGTGCCAGCTTAGGGGCAGGGGGCACTGAGCAGTTCTTC
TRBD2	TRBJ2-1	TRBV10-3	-	CAISRGLAGGMNEQFF	TGTGCCATCAGTAGGGGACTAGCGGGAGGAATGAATGAGCAGTTCTTC
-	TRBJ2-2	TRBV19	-	CASSTRLNTGELFF	TGTGCCAGTAGCACCCGACTAAACACCGGGGAGCTGTTTTTT
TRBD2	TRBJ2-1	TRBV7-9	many	CASSRTSGYYNEQFF	TGTGCCAGCAGCCGGACTAGCGGGTATTACAATGAGCAGTTCTTC
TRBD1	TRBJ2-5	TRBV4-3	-	CASSQDWDRAGETQYF	TGCGCCAGCAGCCAAGATTGGGACAGGGCGGGTGAGACCCAGTACTTC
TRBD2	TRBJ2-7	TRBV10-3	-	CAISSATGTSGRGQYF	TGTGCCATCAGTTCAGCAACCGGGACTAGCGGAAGGGGGCAGTACTTC
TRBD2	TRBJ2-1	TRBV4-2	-	CASSLSSGRGSEQFF	TGTGCCAGCAGCCTATCTAGCGGGAGAGGGAGTGAGCAGTTCTTC
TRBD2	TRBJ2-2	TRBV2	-	CASSEGGLATGELFF	TGTGCCAGCAGTGAAGGGGGACTAGCCACCGGGGAGCTGTTTTTT
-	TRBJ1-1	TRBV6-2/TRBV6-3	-	CASSYTQGLITEAFF	TGTGCCAGCAGTTACACCCAGGGGCTTATTACTGAAGCTTTCTTT
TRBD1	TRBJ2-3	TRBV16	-	CASSPRTGATDTQYF	TGTGCCAGCAGCCCTCGGACAGGGGCAACAGATACGCAGTATTTT